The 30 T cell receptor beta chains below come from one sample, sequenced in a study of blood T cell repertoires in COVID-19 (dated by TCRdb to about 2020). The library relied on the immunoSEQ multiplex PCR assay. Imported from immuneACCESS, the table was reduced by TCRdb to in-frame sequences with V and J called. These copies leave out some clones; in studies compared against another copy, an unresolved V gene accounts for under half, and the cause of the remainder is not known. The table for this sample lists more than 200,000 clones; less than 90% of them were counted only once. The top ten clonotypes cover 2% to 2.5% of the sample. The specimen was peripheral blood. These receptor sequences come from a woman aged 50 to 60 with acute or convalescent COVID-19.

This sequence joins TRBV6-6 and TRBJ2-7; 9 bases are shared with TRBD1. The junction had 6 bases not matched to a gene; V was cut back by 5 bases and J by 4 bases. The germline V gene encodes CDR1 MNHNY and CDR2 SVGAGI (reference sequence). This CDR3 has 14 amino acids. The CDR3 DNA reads TGTGCCAGCAGTACTGGACAGGGGACGTACGAGCAGTACTTC. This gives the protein CASSTGQGTYEQYF.

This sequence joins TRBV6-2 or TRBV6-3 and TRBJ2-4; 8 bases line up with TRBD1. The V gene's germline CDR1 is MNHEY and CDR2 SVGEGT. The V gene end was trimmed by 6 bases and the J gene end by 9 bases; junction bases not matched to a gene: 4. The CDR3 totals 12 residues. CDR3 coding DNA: TGTGCCAGCAGCGACAGGGGATCCATTCAGTACTTC. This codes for CASSDRGSIQYF.

The CDR3 region is CASSATGLQETQYF. CDR3 coding DNA: TGTGCCAGCAGCGCGACAGGACTCCAAGAGACCCAGTACTTC. J is TRBJ2-5 and V is TRBV5-5; D may be TRBD1 (6 bases). This CDR3 has 14 amino acids. Germline V CDR1 and CDR2: SGHKS, YYEKEE (reference sequence). Trimming pared 4 bases from V and 1 base from J, leaving 11 bases between.

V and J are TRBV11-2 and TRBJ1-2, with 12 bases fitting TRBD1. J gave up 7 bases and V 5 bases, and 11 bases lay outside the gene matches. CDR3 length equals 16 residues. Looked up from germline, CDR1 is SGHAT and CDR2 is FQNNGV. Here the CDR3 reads CASSLAGTGGILGYTF. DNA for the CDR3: TGTGCCAGCAGCCTAGCTGGGACAGGGGGCATACTTGGCTACACCTTC. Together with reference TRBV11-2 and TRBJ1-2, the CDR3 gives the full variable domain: EAGVAQSPRYKIIEKRQSVAFWCNPISGHATLYWYQQILGQGPKLLIQFQNNGVVDDSQLPKDRFSAERLKGVDSTLKIQPAKLEDSAVYLCASSLAGTGGILGYTFGSGTRLTVV.

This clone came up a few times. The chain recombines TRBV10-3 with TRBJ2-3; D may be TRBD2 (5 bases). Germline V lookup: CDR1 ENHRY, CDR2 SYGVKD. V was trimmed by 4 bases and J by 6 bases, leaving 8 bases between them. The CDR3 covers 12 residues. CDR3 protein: CAISGEQDTQYF. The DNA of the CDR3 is TGTGCCATCAGTGGGGAGCAGGATACGCAGTATTTT.

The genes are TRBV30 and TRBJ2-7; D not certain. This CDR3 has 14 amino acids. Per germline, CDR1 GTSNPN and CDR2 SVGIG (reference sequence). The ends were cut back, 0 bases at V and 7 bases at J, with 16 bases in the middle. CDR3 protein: CAWSVLQWAQEQYF. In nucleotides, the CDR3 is TGTGCCTGGAGTGTACTGCAGTGGGCGCAGGAGCAGTACTTC.

CDR3 nucleotide sequence: TGCAGTGCTAGTCGCTCGGGACAGGGTACCTACGAGCAGTACTTC. This gives the protein CSASRSGQGTYEQYF. The V and J genes are TRBV20-1 and TRBJ2-7, with 9 bases fitting TRBD1. This CDR3 has 15 residues. The germline V gene encodes CDR1 DFQATT and CDR2 SNEGSKA (reference sequence). J gave up 2 bases and V 3 bases, and 8 bases lay outside the gene matches.

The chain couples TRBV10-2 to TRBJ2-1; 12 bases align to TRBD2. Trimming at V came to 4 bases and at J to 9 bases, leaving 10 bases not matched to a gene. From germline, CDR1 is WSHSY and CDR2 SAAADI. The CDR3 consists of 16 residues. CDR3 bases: TGCGCCAGCAGTGCCCCGACTAGCGGGGGACAGTTTGAGCAGTTCTTC. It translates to CASSAPTSGGQFEQFF.

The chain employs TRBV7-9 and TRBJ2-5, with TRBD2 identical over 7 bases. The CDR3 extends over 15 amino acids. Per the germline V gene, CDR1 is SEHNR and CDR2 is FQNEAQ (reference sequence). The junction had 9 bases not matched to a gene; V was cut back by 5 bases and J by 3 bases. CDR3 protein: CASSLGYAGEETQYF. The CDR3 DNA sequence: TGTGCCAGCAGCCTGGGGTACGCGGGAGAAGAGACCCAGTACTTC. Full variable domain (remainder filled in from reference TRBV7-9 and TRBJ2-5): DTGVSQNPRHKITKRGQNVTFRCDPISEHNRLYWYRQTLGQGPEFLTYFQNEAQLEKSRLLSDRFSAERPKGSFSTLEIQRTEQGDSAMYLCASSLGYAGEETQYFGPGTRLLVL.

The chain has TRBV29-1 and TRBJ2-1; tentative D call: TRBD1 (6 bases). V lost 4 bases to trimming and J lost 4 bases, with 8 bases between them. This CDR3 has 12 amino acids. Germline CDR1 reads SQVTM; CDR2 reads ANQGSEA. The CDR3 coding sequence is TGCAGCGTTGGAGACAGGTACAATGAGCAGTTCTTC. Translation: CSVGDRYNEQFF.

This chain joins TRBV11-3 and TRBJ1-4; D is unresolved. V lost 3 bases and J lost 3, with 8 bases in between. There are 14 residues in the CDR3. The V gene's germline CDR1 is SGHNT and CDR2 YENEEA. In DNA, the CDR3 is TGTGCCAGCAGCTTCACCAGGTCTAATGAAAAACTGTTTTTT. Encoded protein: CASSFTRSNEKLFF.

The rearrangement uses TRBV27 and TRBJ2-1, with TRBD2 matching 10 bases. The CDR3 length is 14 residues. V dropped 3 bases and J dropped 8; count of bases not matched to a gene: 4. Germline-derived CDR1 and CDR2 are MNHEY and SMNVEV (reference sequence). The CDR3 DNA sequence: TGTGCCAGCAGTTTCCTAGCGGGGGCACATGAGCAGTTCTTC. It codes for CASSFLAGAHEQFF.

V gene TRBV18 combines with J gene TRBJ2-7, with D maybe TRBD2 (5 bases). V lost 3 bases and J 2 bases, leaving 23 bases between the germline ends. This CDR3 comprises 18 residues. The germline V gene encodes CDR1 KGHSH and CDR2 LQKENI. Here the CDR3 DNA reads TGTGCCAGCTCACCCCAGTCGGGGATGGCGGCGGATACCTACGAGCAGTACTTC. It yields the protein CASSPQSGMAADTYEQYF.

CDR3 DNA sequence: TGTGCCAGCAGCCCGGGATACCATAGCAATCAGCCCCAGCATTTT. Translation: CASSPGYHSNQPQHF. This sequence joins TRBV5-6 and TRBJ1-5, with D hard to call. The CDR3 totals 15 residues. Germline V gene sequence: CDR1 SGHDT, CDR2 YYEEEE. Trimming shortened V by 4 bases and J by 0 bases, and 11 bases separated the two germline ends.

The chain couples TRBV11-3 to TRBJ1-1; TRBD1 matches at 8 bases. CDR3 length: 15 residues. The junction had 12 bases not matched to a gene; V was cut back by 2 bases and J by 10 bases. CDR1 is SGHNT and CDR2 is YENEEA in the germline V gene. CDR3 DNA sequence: TGTGCCAGCAGCTTACACTATTACAGGGGGGTAGGAGCTTTCTTT. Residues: CASSLHYYRGVGAFF. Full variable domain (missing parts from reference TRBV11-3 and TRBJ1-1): EAGVVQSPRYKIIEKKQPVAFWCNPISGHNTLYWYLQNLGQGPELLIRYENEEAVDDSQLPKDRFSAERLKGVDSTLKIQPAELGDSAVYLCASSLHYYRGVGAFFGQGTRLTVV.

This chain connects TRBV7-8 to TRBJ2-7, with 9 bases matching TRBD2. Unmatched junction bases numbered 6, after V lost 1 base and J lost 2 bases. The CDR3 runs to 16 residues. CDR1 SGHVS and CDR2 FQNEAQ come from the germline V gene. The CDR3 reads CASSLVGGGGAYEQYF. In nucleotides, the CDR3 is TGTGCCAGCAGCTTAGTAGGCGGGGGGGGCGCCTACGAGCAGTACTTC. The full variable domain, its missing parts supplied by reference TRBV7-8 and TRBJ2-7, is GAGVSQSPRYKVAKRGQDVALRCDPISGHVSLFWYQQALGQGPEFLTYFQNEAQLDKSGLPSDRFFAERPEGSVSTLKIQRTQQEDSAVYLCASSLVGGGGAYEQYFGPGTRLTVT.

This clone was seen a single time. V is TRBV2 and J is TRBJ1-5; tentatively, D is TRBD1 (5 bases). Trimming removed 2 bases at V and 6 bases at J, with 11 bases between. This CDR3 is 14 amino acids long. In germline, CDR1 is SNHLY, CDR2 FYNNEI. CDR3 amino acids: CASSELKGPQPQHF. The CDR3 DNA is TGTGCCAGCAGTGAATTAAAGGGGCCTCAGCCCCAGCATTTT.

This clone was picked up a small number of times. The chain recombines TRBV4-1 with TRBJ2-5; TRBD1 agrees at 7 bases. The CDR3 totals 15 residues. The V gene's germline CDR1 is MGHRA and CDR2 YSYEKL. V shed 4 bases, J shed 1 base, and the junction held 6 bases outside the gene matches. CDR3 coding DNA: TGCGCCAGCAGCCGATGGTGGGACAGCCAAGAGACCCAGTACTTC. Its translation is CASSRWWDSQETQYF.

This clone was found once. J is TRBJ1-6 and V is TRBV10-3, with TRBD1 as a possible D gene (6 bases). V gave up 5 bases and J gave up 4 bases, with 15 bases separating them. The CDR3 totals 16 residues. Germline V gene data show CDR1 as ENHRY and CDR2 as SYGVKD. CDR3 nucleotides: TGTGCCATCAGTCAGGGGTCAGATCAATATAATTCACCCCTCCACTTT. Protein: CAISQGSDQYNSPLHF.

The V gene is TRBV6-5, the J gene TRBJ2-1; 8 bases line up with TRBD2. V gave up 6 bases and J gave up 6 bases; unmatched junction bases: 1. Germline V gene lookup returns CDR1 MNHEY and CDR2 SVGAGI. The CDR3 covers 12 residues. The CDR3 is CASSRGGNEQFF. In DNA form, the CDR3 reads TGTGCCAGCAGCCGGGGGGGCAATGAGCAGTTCTTC.

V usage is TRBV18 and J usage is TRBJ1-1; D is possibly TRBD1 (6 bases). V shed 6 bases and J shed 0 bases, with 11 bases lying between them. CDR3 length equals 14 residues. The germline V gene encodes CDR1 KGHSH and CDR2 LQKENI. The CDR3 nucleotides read TGTGCCAGCTCTGGACAGTCGATGAACACTGAAGCTTTCTTT. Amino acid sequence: CASSGQSMNTEAFF.

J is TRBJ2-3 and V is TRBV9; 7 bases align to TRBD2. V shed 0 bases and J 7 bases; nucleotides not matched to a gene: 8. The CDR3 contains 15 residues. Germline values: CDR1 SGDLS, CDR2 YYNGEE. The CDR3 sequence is CASSVDVTSVNTQYF. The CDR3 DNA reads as TGTGCCAGCAGCGTAGATGTCACTAGCGTTAATACGCAGTATTTT.

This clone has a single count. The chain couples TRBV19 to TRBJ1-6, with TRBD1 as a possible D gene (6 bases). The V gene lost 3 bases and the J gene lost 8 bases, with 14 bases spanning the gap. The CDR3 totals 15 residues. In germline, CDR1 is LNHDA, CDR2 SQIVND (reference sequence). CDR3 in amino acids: CASSISYRVDSPLHF. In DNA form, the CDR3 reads TGTGCCAGTAGTATCTCGTACAGGGTTGATTCACCCCTCCACTTT.

The CDR3 loop reads CSVDRTYGYTF. The CDR3 DNA reads TGCAGCGTTGACAGGACTTATGGCTACACCTTC. The chain combines TRBV29-1 with TRBJ1-2; D is unclear. Germline assignment: CDR1 SQVTM and CDR2 ANQGSEA. V was pared by 3 bases and J by 5 bases, with 7 bases between. CDR3 size: 11 residues.

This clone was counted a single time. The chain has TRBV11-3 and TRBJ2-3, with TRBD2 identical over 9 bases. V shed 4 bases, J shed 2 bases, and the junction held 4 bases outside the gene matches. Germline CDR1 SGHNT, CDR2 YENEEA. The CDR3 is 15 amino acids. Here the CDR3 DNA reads TGTGCCAGCAGCTCCCTAGCGGGGTACACAGATACGCAGTATTTT. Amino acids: CASSSLAGYTDTQYF.

The CDR3 region has the DNA TGCGCCAGCAGCAAAGCGGGGGGGGATACGCAGTATTTT. Its protein product is CASSKAGGDTQYF. The rearrangement uses TRBV5-1 and TRBJ2-3, with TRBD2 matching 10 bases. V shed 4 bases, J shed 6 bases, and the junction held 2 bases outside the gene matches. Germline CDR1 SGHRS, CDR2 YFSETQ. The CDR3 has 13 amino acids.

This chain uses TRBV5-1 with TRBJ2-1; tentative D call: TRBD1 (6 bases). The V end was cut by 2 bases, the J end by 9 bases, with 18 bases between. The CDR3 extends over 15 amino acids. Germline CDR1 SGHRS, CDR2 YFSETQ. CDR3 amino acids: CASSFSTGSYGEQFF. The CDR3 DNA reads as TGCGCCAGCAGCTTCAGTACAGGGTCTTACGGTGAGCAGTTCTTC.

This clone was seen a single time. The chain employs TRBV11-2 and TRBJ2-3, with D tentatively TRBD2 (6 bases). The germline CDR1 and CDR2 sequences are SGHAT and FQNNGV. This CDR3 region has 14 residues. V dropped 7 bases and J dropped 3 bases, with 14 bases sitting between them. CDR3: CASILTRGTDTQYF. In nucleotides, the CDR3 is TGTGCCAGCATCCTGACCCGGGGGACAGATACGCAGTATTTT.

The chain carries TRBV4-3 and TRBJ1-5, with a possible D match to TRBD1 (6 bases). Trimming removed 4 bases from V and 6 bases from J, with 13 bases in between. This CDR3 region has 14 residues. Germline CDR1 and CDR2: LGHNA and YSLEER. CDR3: CASSLEAGVQPQHF. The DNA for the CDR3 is TGCGCCAGCAGCCTGGAGGCAGGGGTTCAGCCCCAGCATTTT.

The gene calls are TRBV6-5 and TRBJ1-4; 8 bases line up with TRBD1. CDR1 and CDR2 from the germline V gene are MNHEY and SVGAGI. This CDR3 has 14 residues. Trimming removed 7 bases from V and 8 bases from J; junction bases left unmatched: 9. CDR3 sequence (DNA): TGTGCCAGCACCGATGGACAGGGCTGGGAAAAACTGTTTTTT. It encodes CASTDGQGWEKLFF.